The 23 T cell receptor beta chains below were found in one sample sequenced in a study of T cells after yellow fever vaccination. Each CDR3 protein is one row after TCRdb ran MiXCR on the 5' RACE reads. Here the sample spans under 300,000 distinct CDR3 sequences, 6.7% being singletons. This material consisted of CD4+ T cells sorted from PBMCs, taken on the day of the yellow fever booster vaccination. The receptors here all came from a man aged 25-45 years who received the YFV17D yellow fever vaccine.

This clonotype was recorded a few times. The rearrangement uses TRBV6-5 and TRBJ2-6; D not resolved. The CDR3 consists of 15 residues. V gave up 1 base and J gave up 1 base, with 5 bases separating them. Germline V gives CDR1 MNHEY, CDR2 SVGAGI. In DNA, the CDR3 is TGTGCCAGCAGTTACTATGGGTCTGGGGCCAACGTCCTGACTTTC. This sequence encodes CASSYYGSGANVLTF.

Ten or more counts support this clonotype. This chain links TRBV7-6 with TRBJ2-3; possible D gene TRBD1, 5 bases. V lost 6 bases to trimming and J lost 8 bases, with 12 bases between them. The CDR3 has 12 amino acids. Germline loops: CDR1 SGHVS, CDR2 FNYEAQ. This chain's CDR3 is CASRSTVSTQYF. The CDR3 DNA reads TGTGCCAGCAGATCGACAGTGTCTACGCAGTATTTT.

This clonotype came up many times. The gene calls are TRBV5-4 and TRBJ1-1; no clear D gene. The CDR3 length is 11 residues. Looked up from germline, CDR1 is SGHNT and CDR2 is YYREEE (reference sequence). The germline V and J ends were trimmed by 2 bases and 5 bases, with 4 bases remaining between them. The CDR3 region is CASSFGTEAFF. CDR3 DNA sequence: TGTGCCAGCAGCTTCGGGACTGAAGCTTTCTTT.

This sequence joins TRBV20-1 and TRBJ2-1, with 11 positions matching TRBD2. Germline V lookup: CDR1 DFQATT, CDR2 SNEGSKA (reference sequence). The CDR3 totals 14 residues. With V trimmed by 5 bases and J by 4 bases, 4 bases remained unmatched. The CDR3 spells CSAYGTSGYNEQFF. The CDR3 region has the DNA TGCAGTGCTTACGGGACTAGCGGTTACAATGAGCAGTTCTTC.

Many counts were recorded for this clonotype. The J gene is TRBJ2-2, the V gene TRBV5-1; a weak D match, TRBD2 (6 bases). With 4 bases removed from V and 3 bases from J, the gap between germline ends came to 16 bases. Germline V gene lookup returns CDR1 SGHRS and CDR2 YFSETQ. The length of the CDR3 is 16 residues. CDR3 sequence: CASSPLGGPDTGELFF. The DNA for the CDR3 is TGCGCCAGCAGCCCACTTGGAGGGCCCGACACCGGGGAGCTGTTTTTT.

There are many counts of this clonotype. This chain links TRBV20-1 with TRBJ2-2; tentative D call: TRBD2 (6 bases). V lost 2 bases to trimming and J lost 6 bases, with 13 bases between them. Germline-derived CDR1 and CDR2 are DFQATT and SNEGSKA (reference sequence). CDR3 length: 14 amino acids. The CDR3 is CSARLGSGAGELFF. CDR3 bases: TGCAGTGCTAGATTGGGTAGCGGAGCCGGGGAGCTGTTTTTT.

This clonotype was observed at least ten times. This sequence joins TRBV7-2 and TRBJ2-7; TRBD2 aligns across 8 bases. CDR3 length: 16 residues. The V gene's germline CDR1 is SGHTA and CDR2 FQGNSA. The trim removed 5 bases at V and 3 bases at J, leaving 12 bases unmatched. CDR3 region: CASSPVFTSGNYEQYF. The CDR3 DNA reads TGTGCCAGCAGCCCCGTGTTCACTAGCGGTAACTACGAGCAGTACTTC.

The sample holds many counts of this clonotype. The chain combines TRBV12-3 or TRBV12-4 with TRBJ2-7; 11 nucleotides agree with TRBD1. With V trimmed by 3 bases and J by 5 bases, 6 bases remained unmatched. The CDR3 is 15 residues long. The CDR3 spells CASSFWRTGGDEQYF. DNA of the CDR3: TGTGCCAGCAGTTTTTGGAGGACAGGGGGCGACGAGCAGTACTTC.

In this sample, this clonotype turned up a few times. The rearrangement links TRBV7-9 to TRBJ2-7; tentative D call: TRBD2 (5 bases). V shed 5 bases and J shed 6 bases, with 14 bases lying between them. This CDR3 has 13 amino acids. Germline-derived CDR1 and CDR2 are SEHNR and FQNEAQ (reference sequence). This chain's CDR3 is CASSPASQFEQYF. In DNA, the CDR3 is TGTGCCAGCAGCCCGGCTAGCCAGTTCGAGCAGTACTTC. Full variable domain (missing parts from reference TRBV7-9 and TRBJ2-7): DTGVSQNPRHKITKRGQNVTFRCDPISEHNRLYWYRQTLGQGPEFLTYFQNEAQLEKSRLLSDRFSAERPKGSFSTLEIQRTEQGDSAMYLCASSPASQFEQYFGPGTRLTVT.

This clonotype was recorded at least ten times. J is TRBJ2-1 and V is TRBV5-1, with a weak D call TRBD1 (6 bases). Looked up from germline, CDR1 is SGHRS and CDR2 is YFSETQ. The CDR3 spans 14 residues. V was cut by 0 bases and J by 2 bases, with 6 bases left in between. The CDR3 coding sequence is TGCGCCAGCAGCTTGGGGGACACCTACAATGAGCAGTTCTTC. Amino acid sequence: CASSLGDTYNEQFF. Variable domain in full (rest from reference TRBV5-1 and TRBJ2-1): KAGVTQTPRYLIKTRGQQVTLSCSPISGHRSVSWYQQTPGQGLQFLFEYFSETQRNKGNFPGRFSGRQFSNSRSEMNVSTLELGDSALYLCASSLGDTYNEQFFGPGTRLTVL.

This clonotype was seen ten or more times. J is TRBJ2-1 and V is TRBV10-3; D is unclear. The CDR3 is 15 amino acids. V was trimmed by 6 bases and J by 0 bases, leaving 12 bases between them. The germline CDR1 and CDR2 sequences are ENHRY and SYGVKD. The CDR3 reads CAIRDGSSSYNEQFF. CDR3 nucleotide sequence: TGTGCCATCAGGGACGGATCCAGCTCCTACAATGAGCAGTTCTTC.

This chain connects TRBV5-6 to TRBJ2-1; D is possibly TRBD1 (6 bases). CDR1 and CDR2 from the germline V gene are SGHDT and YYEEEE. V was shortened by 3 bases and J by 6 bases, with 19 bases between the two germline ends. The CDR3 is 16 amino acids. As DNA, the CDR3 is TGTGCCAGCAGCTCGTCTGGGACACCCACTCCCAATGAGCAGTTCTTC. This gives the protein CASSSSGTPTPNEQFF.

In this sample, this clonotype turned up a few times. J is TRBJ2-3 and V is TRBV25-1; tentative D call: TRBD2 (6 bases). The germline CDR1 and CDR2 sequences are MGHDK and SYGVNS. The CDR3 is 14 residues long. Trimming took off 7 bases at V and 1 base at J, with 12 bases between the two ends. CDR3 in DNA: TGTGCCAGCATGTCAGGCGGGGGCACAGATACGCAGTATTTT. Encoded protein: CASMSGGGTDTQYF.

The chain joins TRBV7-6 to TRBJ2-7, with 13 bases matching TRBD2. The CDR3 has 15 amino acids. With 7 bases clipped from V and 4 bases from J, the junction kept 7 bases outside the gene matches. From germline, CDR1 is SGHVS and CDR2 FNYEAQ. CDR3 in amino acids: CASTAGLAGIYEQYF. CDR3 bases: TGTGCCAGCACCGCGGGACTAGCGGGAATTTACGAGCAGTACTTC. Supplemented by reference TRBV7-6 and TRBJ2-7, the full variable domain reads GAGVSQSPRYKVTKRGQDVALRCDPISGHVSLYWYRQALGQGPEFLTYFNYEAQQDKSGLPNDRFSAERPEGSISTLTIQRTEQRDSAMYRCASTAGLAGIYEQYFGPGTRLTVT.

Here the CDR3 DNA reads TGCGCCAGCAGCCCGCGACTGGAGCAGGATACGCAGTATTTT. Translating it yields CASSPRLEQDTQYF. The chain is built from TRBV5-1 and TRBJ2-3; D unresolved. In germline, CDR1 is SGHRS, CDR2 YFSETQ. This CDR3 has 14 amino acids. V gave up 4 bases and J gave up 6 bases, with 15 bases separating them.

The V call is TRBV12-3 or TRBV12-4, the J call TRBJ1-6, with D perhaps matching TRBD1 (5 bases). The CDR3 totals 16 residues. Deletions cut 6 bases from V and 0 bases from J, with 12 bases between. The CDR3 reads CASRGGSTSYNSPLHF. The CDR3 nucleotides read TGTGCCAGCAGGGGGGGGTCTACCTCCTATAATTCACCCCTCCACTTT.

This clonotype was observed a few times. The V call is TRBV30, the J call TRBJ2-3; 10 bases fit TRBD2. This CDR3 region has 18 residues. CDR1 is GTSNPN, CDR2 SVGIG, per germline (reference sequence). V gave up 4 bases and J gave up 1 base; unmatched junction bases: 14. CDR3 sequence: CAWTARTSGRPGTDTQYF. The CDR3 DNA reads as TGTGCCTGGACCGCGAGGACTAGCGGACGGCCGGGCACAGATACGCAGTATTTT.

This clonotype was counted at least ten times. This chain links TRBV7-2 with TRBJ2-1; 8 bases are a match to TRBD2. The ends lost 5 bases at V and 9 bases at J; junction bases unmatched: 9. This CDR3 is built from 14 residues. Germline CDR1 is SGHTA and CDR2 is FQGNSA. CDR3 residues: CASSPSTSAAEQFF. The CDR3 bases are TGTGCCAGCAGCCCCTCGACTAGCGCGGCTGAGCAGTTCTTC. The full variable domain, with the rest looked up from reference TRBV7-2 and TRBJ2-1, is GAGVSQSPSNKVTEKGKDVELRCDPISGHTALYWYRQSLGQGLEFLIYFQGNSAPDKSGLPSDRFSAERTGGSVSTLTIQRTQQEDSAVYLCASSPSTSAAEQFFGPGTRLTVL.

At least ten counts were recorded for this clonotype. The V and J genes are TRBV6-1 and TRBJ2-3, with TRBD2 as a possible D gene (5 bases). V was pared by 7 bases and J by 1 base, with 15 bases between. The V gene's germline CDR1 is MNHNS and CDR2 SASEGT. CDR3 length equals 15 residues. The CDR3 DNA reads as TGTGCCAGCACCTTCCGGGGTCGGGGCACAGATACGCAGTATTTT. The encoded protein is CASTFRGRGTDTQYF.

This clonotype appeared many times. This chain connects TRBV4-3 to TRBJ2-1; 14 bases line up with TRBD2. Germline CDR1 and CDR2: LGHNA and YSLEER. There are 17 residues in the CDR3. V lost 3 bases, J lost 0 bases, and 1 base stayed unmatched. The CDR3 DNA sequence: TGCGCCAGCAGCCAGGGGACTAGCGGGAGCTCCTACAATGAGCAGTTCTTC. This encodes CASSQGTSGSSYNEQFF.

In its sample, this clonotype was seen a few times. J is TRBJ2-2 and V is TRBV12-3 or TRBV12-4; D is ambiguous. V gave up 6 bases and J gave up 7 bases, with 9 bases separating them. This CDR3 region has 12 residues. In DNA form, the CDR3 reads TGTGCCAGCAGACGTCCAAACGGGGAGCTGTTTTTT. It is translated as CASRRPNGELFF.

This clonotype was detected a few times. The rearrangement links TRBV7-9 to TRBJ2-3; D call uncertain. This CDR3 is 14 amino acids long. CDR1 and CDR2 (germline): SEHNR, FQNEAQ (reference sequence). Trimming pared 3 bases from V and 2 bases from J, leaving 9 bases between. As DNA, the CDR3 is TGTGCCAGCAGCTTTTCTGGAACCACAGATACGCAGTATTTT. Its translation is CASSFSGTTDTQYF.

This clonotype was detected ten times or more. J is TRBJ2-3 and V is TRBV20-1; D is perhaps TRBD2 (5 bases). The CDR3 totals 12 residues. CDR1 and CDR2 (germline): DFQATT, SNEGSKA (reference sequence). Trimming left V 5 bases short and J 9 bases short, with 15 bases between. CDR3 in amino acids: CSADPDRETQYF. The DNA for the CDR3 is TGCAGTGCTGACCCCGACCGGGAAACGCAGTATTTT.